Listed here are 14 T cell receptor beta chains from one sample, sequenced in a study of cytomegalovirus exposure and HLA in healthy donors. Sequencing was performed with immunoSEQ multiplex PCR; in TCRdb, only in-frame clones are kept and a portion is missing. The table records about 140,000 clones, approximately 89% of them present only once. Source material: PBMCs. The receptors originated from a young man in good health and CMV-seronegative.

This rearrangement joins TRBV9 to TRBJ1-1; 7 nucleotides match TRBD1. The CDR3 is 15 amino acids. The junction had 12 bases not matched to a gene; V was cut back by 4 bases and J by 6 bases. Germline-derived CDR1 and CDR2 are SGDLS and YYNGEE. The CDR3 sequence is CASSPQLQGWPEAFF. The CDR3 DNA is TGTGCCAGCAGCCCCCAACTACAGGGGTGGCCTGAAGCTTTCTTT.

Here the CDR3 reads CASSLGGVRRETQYF. The DNA of the CDR3 is TGTGCCAGCAGCTTAGGGGGGGTCCGAAGGGAGACCCAGTACTTC. The chain has TRBV7-9 and TRBJ2-5, with a weak D call TRBD2 (6 bases). The CDR3 totals 15 residues. Germline CDR1 SEHNR, CDR2 FQNEAQ (reference sequence). Trimming took 1 base from V and 5 from J, leaving 14 bases between them.

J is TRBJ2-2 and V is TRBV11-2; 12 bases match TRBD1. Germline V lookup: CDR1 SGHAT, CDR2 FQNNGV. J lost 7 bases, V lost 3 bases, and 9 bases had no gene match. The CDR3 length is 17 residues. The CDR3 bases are TGTGCCAGCAGCTTGAGACCGGGACAGGGGGCCGGCGGGGAGCTGTTTTTT. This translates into CASSLRPGQGAGGELFF.

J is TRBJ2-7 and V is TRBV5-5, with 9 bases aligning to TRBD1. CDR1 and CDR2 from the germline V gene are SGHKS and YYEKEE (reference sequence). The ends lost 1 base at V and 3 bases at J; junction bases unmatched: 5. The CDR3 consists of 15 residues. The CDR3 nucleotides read TGTGCCAGCAGCTTGCGTACGACAGGGGGCTACGAGCAGTACTTC. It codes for CASSLRTTGGYEQYF.

This chain's CDR3 is CASSTQLGGQPQHF. CDR3 nucleotide sequence: TGCGCCAGCAGCACTCAGCTGGGGGGTCAGCCCCAGCATTTT. V gene TRBV10-2 combines with J gene TRBJ1-5; the D gene is possibly TRBD1 (5 bases). The CDR3 runs 14 residues. Trimming stripped 6 bases from V and 6 bases from J, with 15 bases between. Looked up from germline, CDR1 is WSHSY and CDR2 is SAAADI.

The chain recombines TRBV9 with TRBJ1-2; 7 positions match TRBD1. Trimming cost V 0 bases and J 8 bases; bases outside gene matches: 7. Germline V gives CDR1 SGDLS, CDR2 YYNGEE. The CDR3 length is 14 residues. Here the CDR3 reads CASSVATGVSGYTF. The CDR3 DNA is TGTGCCAGCAGCGTAGCTACAGGGGTTAGCGGCTACACCTTC. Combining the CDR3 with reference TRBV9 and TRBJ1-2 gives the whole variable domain DSGVTQTPKHLITATGQRVTLRCSPRSGDLSVYWYQQSLDQGLQFLIQYYNGEERAKGNILERFSAQQFPDLHSELNLSSLELGDSALYFCASSVATGVSGYTFGSGTRLTVV.

CDR3: CASNRGPNTEAFF. For the CDR3, the DNA is TGCGCCAGCAACAGGGGACCAAACACTGAAGCTTTCTTT. V and J are TRBV5-1 and TRBJ1-1, with 7 bases aligning to TRBD1. CDR3 length equals 13 residues. In germline, CDR1 is SGHRS, CDR2 YFSETQ. V was pared by 6 bases and J by 2 bases, with 4 bases of the junction left unmatched.

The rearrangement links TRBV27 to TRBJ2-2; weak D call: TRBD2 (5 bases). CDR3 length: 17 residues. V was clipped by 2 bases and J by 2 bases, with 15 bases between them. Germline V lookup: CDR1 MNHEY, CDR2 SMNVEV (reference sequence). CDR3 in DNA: TGTGCCAGCAGTTTAAGCGGCCCCCCATTAAACACCGGGGAGCTGTTTTTT. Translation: CASSLSGPPLNTGELFF.

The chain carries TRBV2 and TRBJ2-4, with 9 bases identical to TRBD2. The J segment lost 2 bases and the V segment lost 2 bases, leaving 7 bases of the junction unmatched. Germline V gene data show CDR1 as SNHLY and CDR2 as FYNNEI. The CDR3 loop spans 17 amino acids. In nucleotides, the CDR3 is TGTGCCAGCAGTGAATGGTTGGCGGGGGGGCCCAAAAACATTCAGTACTTC. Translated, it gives CASSEWLAGGPKNIQYF.

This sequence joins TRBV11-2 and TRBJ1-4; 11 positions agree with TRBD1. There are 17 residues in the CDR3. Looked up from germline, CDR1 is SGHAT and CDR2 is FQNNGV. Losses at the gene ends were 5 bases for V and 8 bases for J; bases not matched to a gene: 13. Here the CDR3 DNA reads TGTGCCAGCAGCCCCTGGCCCGGGACAGGGGGTCGAGAAAAACTGTTTTTT. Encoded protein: CASSPWPGTGGREKLFF.

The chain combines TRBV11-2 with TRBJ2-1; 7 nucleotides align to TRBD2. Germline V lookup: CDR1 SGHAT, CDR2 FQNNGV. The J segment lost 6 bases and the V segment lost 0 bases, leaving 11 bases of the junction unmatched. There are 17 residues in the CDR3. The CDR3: CASSLDRDSGRVNEQFF. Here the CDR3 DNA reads TGTGCCAGCAGCTTAGACAGGGATTCGGGGAGGGTCAATGAGCAGTTCTTC.

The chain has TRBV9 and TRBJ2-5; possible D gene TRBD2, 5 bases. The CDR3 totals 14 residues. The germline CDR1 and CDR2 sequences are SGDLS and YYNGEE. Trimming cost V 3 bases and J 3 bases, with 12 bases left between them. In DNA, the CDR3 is TGTGCCAGCAGCGGCGGACTGGGGAAAGAGACCCAGTACTTC. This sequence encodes CASSGGLGKETQYF.

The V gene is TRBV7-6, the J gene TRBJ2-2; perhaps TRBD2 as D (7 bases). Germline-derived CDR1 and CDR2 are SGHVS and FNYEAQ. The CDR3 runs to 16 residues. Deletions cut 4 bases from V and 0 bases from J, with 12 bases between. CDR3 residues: CASSSREGANTGELFF. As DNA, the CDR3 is TGTGCCAGCAGCTCCAGGGAGGGGGCGAACACCGGGGAGCTGTTTTTT. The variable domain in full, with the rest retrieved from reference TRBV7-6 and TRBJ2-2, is GAGVSQSPRYKVTKRGQDVALRCDPISGHVSLYWYRQALGQGPEFLTYFNYEAQQDKSGLPNDRFSAERPEGSISTLTIQRTEQRDSAMYRCASSSREGANTGELFFGEGSRLTVL.

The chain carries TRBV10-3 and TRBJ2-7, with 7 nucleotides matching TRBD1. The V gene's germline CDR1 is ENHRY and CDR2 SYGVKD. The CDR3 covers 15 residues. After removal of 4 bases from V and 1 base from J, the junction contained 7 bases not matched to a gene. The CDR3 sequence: CAISGPGQISYEQYF. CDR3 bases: TGTGCCATCAGTGGACCGGGACAGATATCCTACGAGCAGTACTTC.